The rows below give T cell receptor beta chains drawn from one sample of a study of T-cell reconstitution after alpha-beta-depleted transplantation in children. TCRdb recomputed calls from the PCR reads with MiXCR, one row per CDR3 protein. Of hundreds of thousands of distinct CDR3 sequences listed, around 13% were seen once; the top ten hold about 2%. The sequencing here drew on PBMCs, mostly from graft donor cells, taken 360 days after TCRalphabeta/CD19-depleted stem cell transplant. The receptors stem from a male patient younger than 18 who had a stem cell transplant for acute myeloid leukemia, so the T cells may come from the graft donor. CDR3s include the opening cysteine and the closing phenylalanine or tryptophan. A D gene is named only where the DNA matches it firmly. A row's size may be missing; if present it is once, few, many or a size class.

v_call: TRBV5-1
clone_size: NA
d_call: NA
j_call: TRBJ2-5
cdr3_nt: TGCGCCAGCAGCGTATCTAGCGAGTACCAAGAGACCCAGTACTTC
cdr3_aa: CASSVSSEYQETQYF

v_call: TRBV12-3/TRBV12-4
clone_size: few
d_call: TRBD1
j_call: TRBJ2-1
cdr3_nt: TGTGCCAGCAGTTTAAGACAGGGGGCCGTTGAGCAGTTCTTC
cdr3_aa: CASSLRQGAVEQFF

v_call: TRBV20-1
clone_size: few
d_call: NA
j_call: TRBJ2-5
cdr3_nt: TGCAGTGCGCTACGACAGGACCAAGAGACCCAGTACTTC
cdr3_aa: CSALRQDQETQYF

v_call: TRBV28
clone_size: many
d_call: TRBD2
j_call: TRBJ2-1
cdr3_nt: TGTGCCAGCAGTCCCAGCGGGAGGGCCGGCAATGAGCAGTTCTTC
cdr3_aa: CASSPSGRAGNEQFF

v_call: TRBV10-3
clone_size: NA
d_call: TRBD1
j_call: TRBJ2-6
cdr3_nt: TGTGCCATCAGTCCACAGGGGGCGGCAGGGGCCAACGTCCTGACTTTC
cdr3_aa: CAISPQGAAGANVLTF

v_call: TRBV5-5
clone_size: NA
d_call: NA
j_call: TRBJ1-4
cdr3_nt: TGTGCCAGCAGCCCCCTTTATGAAAAACTGTTTTTT
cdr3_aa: CASSPLYEKLFF

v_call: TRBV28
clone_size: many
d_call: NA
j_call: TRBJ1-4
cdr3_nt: TGTGCCAGCAGCCTCCGTTCGGGTAATGAAAAACTGTTTTTT
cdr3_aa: CASSLRSGNEKLFF

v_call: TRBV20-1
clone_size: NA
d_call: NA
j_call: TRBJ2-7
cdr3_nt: TGCAGTGCTACCGAGGGAGTTTACGAGCAGTACTTC
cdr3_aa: CSATEGVYEQYF

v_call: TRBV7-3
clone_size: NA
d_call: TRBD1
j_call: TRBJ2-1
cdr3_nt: TGTGCCAGCAGCTTAAATAGACAGGGGGGATACAATGAGCAGTTCTTC
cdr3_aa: CASSLNRQGGYNEQFF

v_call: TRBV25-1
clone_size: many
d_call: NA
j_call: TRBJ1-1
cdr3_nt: TGTGCCAGCAGTGAATGGGACGGCCGGGGGGGGACTGAAGCTTTCTTT
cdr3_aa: CASSEWDGRGGTEAFF

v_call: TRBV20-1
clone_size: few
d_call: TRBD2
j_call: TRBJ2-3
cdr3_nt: TGCAGTGCTAGATTGTTTGGACTAGCGGGAGGGCCCACAGATACGCAGTATTTT
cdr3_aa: CSARLFGLAGGPTDTQYF

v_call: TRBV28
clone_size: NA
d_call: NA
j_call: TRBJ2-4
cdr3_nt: TGTGCCAGCAGTTTATCGGGGGCAGGCCTCAAAAACATTCAGTACTTC
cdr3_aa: CASSLSGAGLKNIQYF

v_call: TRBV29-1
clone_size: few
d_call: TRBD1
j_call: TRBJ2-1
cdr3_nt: TGCAGCGTTGAAGATCTAGGGGGCCCGGGTGAGCAGTTCTTC
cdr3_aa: CSVEDLGGPGEQFF

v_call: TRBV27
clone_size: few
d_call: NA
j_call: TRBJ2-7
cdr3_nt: NA
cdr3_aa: CASSSSDSYEQYF

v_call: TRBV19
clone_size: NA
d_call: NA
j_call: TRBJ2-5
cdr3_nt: TGTGCCAGTAGTTTCCCCGGGACCGGGATGAAAGAGACCCAGTACTTC
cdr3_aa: CASSFPGTGMKETQYF

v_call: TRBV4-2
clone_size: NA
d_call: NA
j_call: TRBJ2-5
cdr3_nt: TGTGCCAGCAGCCTCTCGACAGGGGAGGGGCAAGAGACCCAGTACTTC
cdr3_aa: CASSLSTGEGQETQYF

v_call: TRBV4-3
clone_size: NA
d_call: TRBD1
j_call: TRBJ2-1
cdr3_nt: TGCGCCAGCAGCCAAGATCGGGCCGGGACAGGGAGCTACAATGAGCAGTTCTTC
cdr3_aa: CASSQDRAGTGSYNEQFF

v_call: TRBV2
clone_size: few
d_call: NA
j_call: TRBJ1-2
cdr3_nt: TGTGCCAGCAGTCCCCTTCCGGGGGCAGCTTTGTTAGCTAACTATGGCTACACCTTC
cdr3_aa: CASSPLPGAALLANYGYTF

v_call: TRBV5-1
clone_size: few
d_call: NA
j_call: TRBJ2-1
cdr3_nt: TGCGCCAGCAGCATCACTAGCACCTCCTACAATGAGCAGTTCTTC
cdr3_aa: CASSITSTSYNEQFF

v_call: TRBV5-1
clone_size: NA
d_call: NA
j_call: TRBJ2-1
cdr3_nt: TGCGCCAGCAGTAGTGGAGCTACTCAGTTCTTC
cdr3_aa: CASSSGATQFF

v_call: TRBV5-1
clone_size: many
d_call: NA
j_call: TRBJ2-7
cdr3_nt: TGCGCCAGCAGCTTGGGGACTCCCGCCCCCTACGAGCAGTACTTC
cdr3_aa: CASSLGTPAPYEQYF

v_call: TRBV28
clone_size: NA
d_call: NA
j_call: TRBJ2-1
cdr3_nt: TGTGCCAGCAGTTCAACCCTTGGACTCGGCTCCTACAATGAGCAGTTCTTC
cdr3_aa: CASSSTLGLGSYNEQFF

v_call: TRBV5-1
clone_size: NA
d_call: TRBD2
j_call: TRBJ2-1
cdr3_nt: TGCGCCAGCAGCTTATCCAGCGGGAGGGCTGGTGAGCAGTTCTTC
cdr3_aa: CASSLSSGRAGEQFF

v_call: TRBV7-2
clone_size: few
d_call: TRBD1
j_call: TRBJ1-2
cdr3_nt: TGTGCCAGCAGCTTCCCGTGGCAGACAGGGGGCTATGGCTACACCTTC
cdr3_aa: CASSFPWQTGGYGYTF

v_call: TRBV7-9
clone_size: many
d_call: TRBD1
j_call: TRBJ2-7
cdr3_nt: TGTGCCCACGGGACAGCCTACGAGCAGTACTTC
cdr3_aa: CAHGTAYEQYF

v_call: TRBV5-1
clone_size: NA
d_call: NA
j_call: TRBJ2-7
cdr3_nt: TGCGCCAGCAGACCCGATTTCTACGAGCAGTACTTC
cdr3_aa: CASRPDFYEQYF

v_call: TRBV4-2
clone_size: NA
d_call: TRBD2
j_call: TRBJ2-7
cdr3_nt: TGTGCCAGCAGCCAAGGGCTAGCGGTGACCCTCGAGCAGTACTTC
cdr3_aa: CASSQGLAVTLEQYF

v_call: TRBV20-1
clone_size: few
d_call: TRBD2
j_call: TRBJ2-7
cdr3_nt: TGCAGTGCTAGAGATGGTACGGGAGGTAGGGTCTACGAGCAGTACTTC
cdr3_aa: CSARDGTGGRVYEQYF

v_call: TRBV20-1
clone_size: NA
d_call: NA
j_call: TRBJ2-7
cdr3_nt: TGCAGTGCTAGAGGCTTCCGAGCGGGCACAGAATACGAGCAGTACTTC
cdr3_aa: CSARGFRAGTEYEQYF

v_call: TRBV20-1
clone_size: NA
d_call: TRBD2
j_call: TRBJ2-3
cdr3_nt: TGCTGTGCTAGAGATAGGCGGGAGCTTGGGACCACAGATACGCAGTATTTT
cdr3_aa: CCARDRRELGTTDTQYF

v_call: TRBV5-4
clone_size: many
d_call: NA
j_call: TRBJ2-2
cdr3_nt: TGTGCCAGCAGCCGGACCCCCTGGGGGACCGGGGAGCTGTTTTTT
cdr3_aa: CASSRTPWGTGELFF

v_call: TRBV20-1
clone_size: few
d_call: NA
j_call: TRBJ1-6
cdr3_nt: TGCAGTGCTAGTCCAGGTTATAATTCACCCCTCCACTTT
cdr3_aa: CSASPGYNSPLHF

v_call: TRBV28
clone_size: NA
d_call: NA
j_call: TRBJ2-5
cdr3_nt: TGTGCCAGCAGTCGACTTTGGGGGGCCCCCCAAGAGACCCAGTACTTC
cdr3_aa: CASSRLWGAPQETQYF

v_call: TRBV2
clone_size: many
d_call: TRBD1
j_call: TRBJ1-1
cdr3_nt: TGTGCCAGCTCCCCGGGCAGGGGGACTGAAGCTTTCTTT
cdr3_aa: CASSPGRGTEAFF

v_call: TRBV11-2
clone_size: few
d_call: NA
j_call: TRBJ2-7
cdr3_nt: TGTGCCAGCAGCCCCCGTGAGCGGAGGCCCTACGAGCAGTACTTC
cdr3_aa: CASSPRERRPYEQYF

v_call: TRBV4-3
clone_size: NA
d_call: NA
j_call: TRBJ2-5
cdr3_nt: TGCGCCAGCAGCCAAGAGCGTGGCGGGGCAGAGGGCCCCGAAGGGACCCAGTACTTC
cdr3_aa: CASSQERGGAEGPEGTQYF

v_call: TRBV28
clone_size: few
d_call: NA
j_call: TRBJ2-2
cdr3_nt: TGTGCCACCCCCTCGATAGTAACCGGGGAGCTGTTTTTT
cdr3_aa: CATPSIVTGELFF

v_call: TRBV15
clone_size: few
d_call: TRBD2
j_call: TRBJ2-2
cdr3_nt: TGTGCCACCAGCTCCCGTCGACTAGCGGGAGGCGGGGAGCTGTTTTTT
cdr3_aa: CATSSRRLAGGGELFF

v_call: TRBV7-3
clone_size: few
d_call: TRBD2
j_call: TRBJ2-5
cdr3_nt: TGTGCCAGCAGCCCCCGCGGGAGTCTTAGGACCCAGTACTTC
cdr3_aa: CASSPRGSLRTQYF

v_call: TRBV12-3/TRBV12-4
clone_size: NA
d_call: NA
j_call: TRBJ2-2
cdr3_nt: TGTGCCAGCAGACCGAATTACACCTACACCGGGGAGCTGTTTTTT
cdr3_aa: CASRPNYTYTGELFF

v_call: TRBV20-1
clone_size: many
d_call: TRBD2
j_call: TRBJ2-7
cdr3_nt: TGCAGTGCTAGAGATCGTTCAGGCGGGAGGGCCTACGAGCAGTACTTC
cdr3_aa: CSARDRSGGRAYEQYF